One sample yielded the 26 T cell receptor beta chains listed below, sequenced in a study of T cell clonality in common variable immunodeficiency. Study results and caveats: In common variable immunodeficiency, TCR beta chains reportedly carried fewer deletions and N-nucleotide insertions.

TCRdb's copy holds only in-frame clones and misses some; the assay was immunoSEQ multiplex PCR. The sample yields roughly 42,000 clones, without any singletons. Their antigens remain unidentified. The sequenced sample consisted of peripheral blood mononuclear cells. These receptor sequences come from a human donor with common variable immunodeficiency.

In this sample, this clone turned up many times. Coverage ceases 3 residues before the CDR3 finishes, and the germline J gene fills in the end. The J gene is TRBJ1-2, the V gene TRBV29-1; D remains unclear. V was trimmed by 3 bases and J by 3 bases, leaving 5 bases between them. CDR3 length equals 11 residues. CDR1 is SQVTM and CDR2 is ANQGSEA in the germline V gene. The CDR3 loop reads CSVESDYGYTF. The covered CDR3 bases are TGCAGCGTTGAGTCGGACTATGGC.

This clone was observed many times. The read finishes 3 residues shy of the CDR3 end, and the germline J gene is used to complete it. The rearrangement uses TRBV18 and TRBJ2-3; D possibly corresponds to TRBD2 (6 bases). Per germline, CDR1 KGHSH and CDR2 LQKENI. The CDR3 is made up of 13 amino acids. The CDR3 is CASSPGTGDTQYF. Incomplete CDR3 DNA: TGTGCCAGCTCACCTGGGACTGGGGACACG.

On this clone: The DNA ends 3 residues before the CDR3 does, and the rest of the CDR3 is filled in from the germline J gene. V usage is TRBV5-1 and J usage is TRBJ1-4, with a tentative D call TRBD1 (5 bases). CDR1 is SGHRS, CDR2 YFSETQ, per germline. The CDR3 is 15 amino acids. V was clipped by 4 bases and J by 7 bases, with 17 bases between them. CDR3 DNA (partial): TGCGCCAGCAGCAACGAGGGGTCCGGGAGTGAAAAA. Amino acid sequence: CASSNEGSGSEK. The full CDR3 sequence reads CASSNEGSGSEKLFF.

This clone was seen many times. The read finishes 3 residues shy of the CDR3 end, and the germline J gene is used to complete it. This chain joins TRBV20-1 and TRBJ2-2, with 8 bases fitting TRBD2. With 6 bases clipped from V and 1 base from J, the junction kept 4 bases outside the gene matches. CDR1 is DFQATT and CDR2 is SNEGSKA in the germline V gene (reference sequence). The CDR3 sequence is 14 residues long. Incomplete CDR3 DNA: TGCAGTGCAGCGACTAGCGTGAACACCGGGGAG. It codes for CSAATSVNTGE. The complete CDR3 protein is CSAATSVNTGELFF.

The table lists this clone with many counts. The sequenced CDR3 bases are TGTGCCATCAGCTCTTCAGGGGGTGGGGAGACC. Translated: CAISSSGGGET. The CDR3 reads in full as CAISSSGGGETQYF. V is TRBV10-3 and J is TRBJ2-5; 7 nucleotides agree with TRBD1. The read ends 3 residues shy of where the CDR3 ends; the end is completed using the germline J gene. V lost 6 bases and J lost 5; bases outside the gene matches: 9. Germline lookup yields CDR1 ENHRY and CDR2 SYGVKD. The CDR3 runs to 14 residues.

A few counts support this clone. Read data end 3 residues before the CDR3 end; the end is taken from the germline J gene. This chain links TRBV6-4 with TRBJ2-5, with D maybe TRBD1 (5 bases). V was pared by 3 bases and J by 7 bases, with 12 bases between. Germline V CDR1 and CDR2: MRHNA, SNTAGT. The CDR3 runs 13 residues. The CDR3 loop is CASSEGVGRTQYF. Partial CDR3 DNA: TGTGCCAGCAGTGAAGGGGTAGGGCGGACC.

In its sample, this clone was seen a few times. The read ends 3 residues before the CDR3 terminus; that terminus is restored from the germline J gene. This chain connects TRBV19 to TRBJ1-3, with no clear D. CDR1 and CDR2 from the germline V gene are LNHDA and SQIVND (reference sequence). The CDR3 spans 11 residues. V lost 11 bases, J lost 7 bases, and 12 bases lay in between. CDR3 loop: CASTRRNTIYF. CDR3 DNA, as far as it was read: TGTGCCTCCACCCGCCGGAACACC.

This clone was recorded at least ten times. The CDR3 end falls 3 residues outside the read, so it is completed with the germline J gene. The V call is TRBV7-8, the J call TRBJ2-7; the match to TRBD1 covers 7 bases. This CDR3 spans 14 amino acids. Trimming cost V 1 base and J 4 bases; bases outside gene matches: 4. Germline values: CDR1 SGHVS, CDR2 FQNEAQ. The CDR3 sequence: CASSLDGTVYEQYF. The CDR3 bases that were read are TGTGCCAGCAGCTTAGATGGGACAGTTTACGAG.

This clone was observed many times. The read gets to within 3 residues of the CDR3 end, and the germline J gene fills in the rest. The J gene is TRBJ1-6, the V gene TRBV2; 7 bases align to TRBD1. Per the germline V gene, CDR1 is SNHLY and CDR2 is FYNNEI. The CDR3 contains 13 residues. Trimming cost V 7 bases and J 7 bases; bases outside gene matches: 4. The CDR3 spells CASMIRGNSPLHF. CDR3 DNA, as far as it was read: TGTGCCAGCATGATCAGGGGGAATTCACCC.

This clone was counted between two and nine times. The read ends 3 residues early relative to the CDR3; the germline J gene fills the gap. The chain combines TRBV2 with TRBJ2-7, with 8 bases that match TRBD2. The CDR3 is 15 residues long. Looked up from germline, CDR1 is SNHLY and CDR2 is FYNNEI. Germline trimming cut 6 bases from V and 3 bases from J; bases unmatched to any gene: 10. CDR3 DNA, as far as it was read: TGTGCCAGCAGGGAACTTGGACTAGCCTACTACGAG. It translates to CASRELGLAYYE. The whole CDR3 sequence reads CASRELGLAYYEQYF.

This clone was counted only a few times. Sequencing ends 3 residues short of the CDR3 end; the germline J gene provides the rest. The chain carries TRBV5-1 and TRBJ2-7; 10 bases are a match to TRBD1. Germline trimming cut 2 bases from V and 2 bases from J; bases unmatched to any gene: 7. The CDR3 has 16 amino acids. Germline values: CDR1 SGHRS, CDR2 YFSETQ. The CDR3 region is CASSLGTGTGAYEQYF. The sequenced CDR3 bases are TGCGCCAGCAGCTTAGGGACCGGGACAGGGGCCTACGAG. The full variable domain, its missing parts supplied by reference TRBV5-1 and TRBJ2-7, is KAGVTQTPRYLIKTRGQQVTLSCSPISGHRSVSWYQQTPGQGLQFLFEYFSETQRNKGNFPGRFSGRQFSNSRSEMNVSTLELGDSALYLCASSLGTGTGAYEQYFGPGTRLTVT.

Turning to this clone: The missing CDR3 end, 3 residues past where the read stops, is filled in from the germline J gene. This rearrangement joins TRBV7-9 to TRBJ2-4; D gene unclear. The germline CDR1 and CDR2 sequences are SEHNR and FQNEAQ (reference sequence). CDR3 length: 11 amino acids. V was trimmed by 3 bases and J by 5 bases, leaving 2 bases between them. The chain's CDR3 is CASSFENIQYF. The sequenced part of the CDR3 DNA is TGTGCCAGCAGCTTCGAAAACATT.

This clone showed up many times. CDR3 DNA (partial): TGTGCCAGCAGCTTTCAGTCCCATGAG. Its translation is CASSFQSHE. The CDR3 reads in full as CASSFQSHEQFF. The chain has TRBV14 and TRBJ2-1; D remains unclear. The read stops 3 residues short of the end of the CDR3; the missing end is completed from the germline J gene. Trimming shortened V by 5 bases and J by 8 bases, and 10 bases separated the two germline ends. Germline V gene data show CDR1 as SGHDN and CDR2 as FVKESK. This CDR3 spans 12 amino acids.

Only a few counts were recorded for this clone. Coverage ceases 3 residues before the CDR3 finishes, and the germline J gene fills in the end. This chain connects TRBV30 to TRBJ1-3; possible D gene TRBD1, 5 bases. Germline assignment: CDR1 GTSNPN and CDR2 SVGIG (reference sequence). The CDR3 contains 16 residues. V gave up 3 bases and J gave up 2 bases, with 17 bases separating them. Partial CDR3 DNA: TGTGCCTGGAGGGGAGGGGTGGGGATCCCTGGAAACACC. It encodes CAWRGGVGIPGNT. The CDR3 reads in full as CAWRGGVGIPGNTIYF.

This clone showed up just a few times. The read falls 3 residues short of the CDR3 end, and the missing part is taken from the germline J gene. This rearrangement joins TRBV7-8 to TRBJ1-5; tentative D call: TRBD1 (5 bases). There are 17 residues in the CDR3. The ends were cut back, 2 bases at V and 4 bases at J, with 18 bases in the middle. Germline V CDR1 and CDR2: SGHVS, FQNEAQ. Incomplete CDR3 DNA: TGTGCCAGCAGCTTAACAGCGGGGGATTGGGCTAATCAGCCC. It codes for CASSLTAGDWANQP. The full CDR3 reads CASSLTAGDWANQPQHF.

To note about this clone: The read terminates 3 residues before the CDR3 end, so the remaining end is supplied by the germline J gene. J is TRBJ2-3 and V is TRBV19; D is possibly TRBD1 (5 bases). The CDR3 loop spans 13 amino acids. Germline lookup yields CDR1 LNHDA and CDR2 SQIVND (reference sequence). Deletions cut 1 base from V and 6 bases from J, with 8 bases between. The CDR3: CASSIANRDTQYF. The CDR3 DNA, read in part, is TGTGCCAGTAGTATAGCTAACAGGGATACG.

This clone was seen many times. The sequenced CDR3 bases are TGTGCCAGCAGCCCTAAAGATACG. Translating gives CASSPKDT. The full CDR3 protein is CASSPKDTQYF. V is TRBV9 and J is TRBJ2-3; D is unresolved. The read terminates 3 residues ahead of where the CDR3 ends, so the germline J gene completes it. Per the germline V gene, CDR1 is SGDLS and CDR2 is YYNGEE. Trimming left V 4 bases short and J 5 bases short, with 5 bases between. This CDR3 has 11 residues.

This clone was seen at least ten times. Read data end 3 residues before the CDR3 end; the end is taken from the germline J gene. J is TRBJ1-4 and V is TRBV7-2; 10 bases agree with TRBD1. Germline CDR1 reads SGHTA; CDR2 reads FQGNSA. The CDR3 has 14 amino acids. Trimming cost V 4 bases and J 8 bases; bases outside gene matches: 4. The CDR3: CASSSGQGGEKLFF. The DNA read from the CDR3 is TGTGCCAGCAGCTCCGGACAGGGGGGGGAAAAA.

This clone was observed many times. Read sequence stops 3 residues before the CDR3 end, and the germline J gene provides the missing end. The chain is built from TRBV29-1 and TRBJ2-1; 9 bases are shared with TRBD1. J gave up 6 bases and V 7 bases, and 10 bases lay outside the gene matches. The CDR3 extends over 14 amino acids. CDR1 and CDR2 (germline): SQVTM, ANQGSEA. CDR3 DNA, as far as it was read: TGCAGCGGGAAAGGATGGACAGGGGCCAATGAG. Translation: CSGKGWTGANE. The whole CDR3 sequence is CSGKGWTGANEQFF.

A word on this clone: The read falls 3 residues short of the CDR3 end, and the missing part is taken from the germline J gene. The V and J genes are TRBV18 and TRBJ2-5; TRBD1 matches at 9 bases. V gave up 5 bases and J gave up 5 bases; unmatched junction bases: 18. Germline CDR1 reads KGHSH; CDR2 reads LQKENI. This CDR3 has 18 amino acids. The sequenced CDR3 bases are TGTGCCAGCTCAACCCTCGCCCCTCGGACAGGGGCTATTGAGACC. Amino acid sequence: CASSTLAPRTGAIET. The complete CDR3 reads CASSTLAPRTGAIETQYF. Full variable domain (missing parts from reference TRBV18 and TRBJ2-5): NAGVMQNPRHLVRRRGQEARLRCSPMKGHSHVYWYRQLPEEGLKFMVYLQKENIIDESGMPKERFSAEFPKEGPSILRIQQVVRGDSAAYFCASSTLAPRTGAIETQYFGPGTRLLVL.

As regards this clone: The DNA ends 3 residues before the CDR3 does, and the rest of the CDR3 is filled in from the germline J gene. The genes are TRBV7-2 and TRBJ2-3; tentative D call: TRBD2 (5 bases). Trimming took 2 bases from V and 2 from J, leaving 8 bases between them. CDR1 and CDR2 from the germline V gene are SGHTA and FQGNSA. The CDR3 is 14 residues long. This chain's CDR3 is CASSLLANTDTQYF. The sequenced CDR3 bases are TGTGCCAGCAGCTTACTAGCAAACACAGATACG. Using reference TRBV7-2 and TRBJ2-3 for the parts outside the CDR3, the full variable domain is GAGVSQSPSNKVTEKGKDVELRCDPISGHTALYWYRQSLGQGLEFLIYFQGNSAPDKSGLPSDRFSAERTGGSVSTLTIQRTQQEDSAVYLCASSLLANTDTQYFGPGTRLTVL.

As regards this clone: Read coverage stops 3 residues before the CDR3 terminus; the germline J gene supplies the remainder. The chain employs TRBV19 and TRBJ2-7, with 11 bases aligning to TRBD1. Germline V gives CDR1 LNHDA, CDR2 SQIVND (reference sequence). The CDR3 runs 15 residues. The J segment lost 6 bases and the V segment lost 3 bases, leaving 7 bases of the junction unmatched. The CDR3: CASSISPGTGGEQYF. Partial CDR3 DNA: TGTGCCAGTAGTATCAGTCCCGGGACAGGGGGCGAG.

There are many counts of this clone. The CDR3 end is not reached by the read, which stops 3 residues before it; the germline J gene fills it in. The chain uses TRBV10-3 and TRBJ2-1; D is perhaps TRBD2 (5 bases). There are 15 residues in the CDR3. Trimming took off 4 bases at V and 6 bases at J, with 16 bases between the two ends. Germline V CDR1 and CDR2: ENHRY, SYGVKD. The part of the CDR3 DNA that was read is TGTGCCATCAGTGGCCTAGCAGCTATTACCAATGAG. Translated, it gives CAISGLAAITNE. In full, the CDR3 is CAISGLAAITNEQFF.

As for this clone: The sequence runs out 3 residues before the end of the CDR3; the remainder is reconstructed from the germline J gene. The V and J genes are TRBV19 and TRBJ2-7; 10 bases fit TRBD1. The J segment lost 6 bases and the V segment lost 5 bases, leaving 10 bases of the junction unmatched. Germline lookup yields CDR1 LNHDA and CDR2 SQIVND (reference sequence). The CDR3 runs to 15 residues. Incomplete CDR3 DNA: TGTGCCAGTAGTGACTATGGGACAGGGGTCTCCGAG. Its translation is CASSDYGTGVSE. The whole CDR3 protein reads CASSDYGTGVSEQYF.

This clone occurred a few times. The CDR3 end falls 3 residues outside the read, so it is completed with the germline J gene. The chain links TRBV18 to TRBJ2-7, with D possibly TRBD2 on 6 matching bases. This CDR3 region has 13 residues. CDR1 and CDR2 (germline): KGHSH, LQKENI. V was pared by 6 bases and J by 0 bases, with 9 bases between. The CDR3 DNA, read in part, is TGTGCCAGCTCCGTTAGCGGCTCCTACGAG. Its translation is CASSVSGSYE. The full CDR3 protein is CASSVSGSYEQYF.

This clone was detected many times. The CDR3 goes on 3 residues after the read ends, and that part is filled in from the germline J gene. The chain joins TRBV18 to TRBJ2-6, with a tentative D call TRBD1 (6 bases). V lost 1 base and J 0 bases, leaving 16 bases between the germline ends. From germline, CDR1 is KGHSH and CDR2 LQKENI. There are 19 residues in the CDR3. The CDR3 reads CASSPQTPGALSGANVLTF. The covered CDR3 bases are TGTGCCAGCTCACCACAAACGCCAGGGGCCCTCTCTGGGGCCAACGTC.